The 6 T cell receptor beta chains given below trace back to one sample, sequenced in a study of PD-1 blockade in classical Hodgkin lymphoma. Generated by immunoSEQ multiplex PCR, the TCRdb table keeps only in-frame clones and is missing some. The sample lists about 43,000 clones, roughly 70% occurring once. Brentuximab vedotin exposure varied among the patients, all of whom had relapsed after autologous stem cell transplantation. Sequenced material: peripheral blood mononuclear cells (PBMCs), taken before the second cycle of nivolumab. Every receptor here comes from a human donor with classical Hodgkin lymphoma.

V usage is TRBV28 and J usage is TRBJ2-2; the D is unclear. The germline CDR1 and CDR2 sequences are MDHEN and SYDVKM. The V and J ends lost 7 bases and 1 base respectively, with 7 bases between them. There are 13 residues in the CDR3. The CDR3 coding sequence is TGTGCCAGCAAATGGGTGAACACCGGGGAGCTGTTTTTT. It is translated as CASKWVNTGELFF.

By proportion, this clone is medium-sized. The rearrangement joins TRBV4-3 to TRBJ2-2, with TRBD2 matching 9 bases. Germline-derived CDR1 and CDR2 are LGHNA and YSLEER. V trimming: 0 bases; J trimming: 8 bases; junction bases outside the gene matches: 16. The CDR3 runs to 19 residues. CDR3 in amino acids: CASSQDPPGSGGRGGELFF. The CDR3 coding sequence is TGCGCCAGCAGCCAAGATCCCCCGGGAAGCGGGGGGCGGGGAGGGGAGCTGTTTTTT.

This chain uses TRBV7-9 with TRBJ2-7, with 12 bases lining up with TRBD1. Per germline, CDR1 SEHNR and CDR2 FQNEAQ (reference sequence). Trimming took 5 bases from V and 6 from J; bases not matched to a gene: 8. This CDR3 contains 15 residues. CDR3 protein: CASSPPGTGGREQYF. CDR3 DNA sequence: TGTGCCAGCAGCCCTCCCGGGACAGGGGGCCGCGAGCAGTACTTC.

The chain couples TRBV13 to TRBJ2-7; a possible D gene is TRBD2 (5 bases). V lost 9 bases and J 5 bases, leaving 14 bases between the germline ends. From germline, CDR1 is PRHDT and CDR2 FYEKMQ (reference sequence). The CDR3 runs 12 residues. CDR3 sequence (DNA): TGTGCCAGTAGCGACTCCGGAGACGAGCAGTACTTC. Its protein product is CASSDSGDEQYF.

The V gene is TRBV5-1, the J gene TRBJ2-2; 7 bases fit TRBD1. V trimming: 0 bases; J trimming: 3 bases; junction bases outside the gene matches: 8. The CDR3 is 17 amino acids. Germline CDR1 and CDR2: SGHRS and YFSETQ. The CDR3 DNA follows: TGCGCCAGCAGCTTGGAAGTGGACAGGTCTTACACCGGGGAGCTGTTTTTT. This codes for CASSLEVDRSYTGELFF.

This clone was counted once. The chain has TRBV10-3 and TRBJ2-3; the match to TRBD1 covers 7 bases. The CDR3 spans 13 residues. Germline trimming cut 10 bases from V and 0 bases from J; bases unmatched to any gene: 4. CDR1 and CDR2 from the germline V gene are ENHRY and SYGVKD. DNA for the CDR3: TGTGCCACAAGGGACAGTAGCACAGATACGCAGTATTTT. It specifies CATRDSSTDTQYF.